This T cell receptor beta chain is drawn from a study of T-cell memory formation after mild COVID-19. Study-wide context: Clusters were largely donor specific. Study-wide findings and caveats: Contracting CD4+ clones were located mainly in CM and EM, and CD8+ clones in EMRA. Cross-reactive memory apparently joined, as some responding clones appeared in pre-infection memory.

The length of the CDR3 is 16 residues. CDR1 SGHNT and CDR2 YENEEA come from the germline V gene. V was clipped by 3 bases and J by 5 bases; unmatched bases: 10. TCRdb reprocessed the 5' RACE reads via MiXCR and lists one record per CDR3 protein. The data contain hundreds of thousands of distinct CDR3 sequences, just under 20% of them singletons. Comments on this clonotype: No antigen is known for it.

The source is a man in his late teens or twenties who had mild COVID-19 (a few samples of this study predate the infection). Cell type and time point are not known. The chain combines TRBV11-3 with TRBJ2-3; 8 nucleotides align to TRBD2. Material: PBMCs or a T cell subset sorted from them (not recorded which). In nucleotides, the CDR3 is TGTGCCAGCAGCTTGTCCCTAGCGGGTCGTATAGATACGCAGTATTTT. Residues: CASSLSLAGRIDTQYF. Variable domain in full (rest from reference TRBV11-3 and TRBJ2-3): EAGVVQSPRYKIIEKKQPVAFWCNPISGHNTLYWYLQNLGQGPELLIRYENEEAVDDSQLPKDRFSAERLKGVDSTLKIQPAELGDSAVYLCASSLSLAGRIDTQYFGPGTRLTVL.